The clone carrying this TCR beta chain has only one observation. Per germline, CDR1 SGHVS and CDR2 FQNEAQ. The CDR3 consists of 16 residues. Between the trimmed V and J ends, which lost 4 bases and 3 bases, there was a span of 15 bases. Assay: immunoSEQ multiplex PCR; the TCRdb copy retains only in-frame clones and omits some. The sample comprises about 48,000 clones, about 93% of which are singletons, and 0.4% to 0.6% rests with the top ten. This entry belongs to a study of T cell changes during pregnancy in multiple sclerosis. Sequences were derived from CD4+ T cells from peripheral blood mononuclear cells, sampled in the first trimester of pregnancy. The receptor was derived from a female donor with multiple sclerosis, enrolled in a pregnancy study. This chain connects TRBV7-8 to TRBJ1-4; D uncertain. This chain's CDR3 is CASSWSRVKPNEKLFF. Here the CDR3 DNA reads TGTGCCAGCAGCTGGTCGAGGGTAAAACCTAATGAAAAACTGTTTTTT.